Below, 9 T cell receptor beta chains from the same sample are listed, as sequenced in a study of blood T cell repertoires in COVID-19. Generated by immunoSEQ multiplex PCR, the TCRdb table keeps only in-frame clones and is missing some. Of about 160,000 clones listed, nearly 80% were seen once; the top ten hold around 13%. Sequenced input: peripheral blood. The receptors shown here come from a woman older than 75 with acute or convalescent COVID-19.

The gene calls are TRBV5-1 and TRBJ2-1; 13 bases agree with TRBD2. Trimming cost V 4 bases and J 2 bases; bases outside gene matches: 9. The CDR3 covers 18 residues. The V gene's germline CDR1 is SGHRS and CDR2 YFSETQ. This chain's CDR3 is CASSPVTSGRPAYNEQFF. CDR3 DNA: TGCGCCAGCAGCCCGGTGACTAGCGGGAGGCCGGCCTACAATGAGCAGTTCTTC.

The chain carries TRBV7-2 and TRBJ2-7; 9 bases fit TRBD2. This CDR3 is built from 15 residues. The junction had 8 bases not matched to a gene; V was cut back by 2 bases and J by 6 bases. Per germline, CDR1 SGHTA and CDR2 FQGNSA. The CDR3 sequence is CASSLLVGSGSEQYF. In DNA form, the CDR3 reads TGTGCCAGCAGCTTACTCGTGGGTAGCGGGAGCGAGCAGTACTTC.

The rearrangement uses TRBV11-2 and TRBJ2-1; TRBD2 matches 12 bases. The CDR3 length is 19 residues. Unmatched junction bases numbered 8, after V lost 2 bases and J lost 0 bases. Germline lookup yields CDR1 SGHAT and CDR2 FQNNGV. The CDR3 protein is CASSLYGTSGLSSYNEQFF. In nucleotides, the CDR3 is TGTGCCAGCAGCTTATACGGGACTAGCGGGTTGAGCTCCTACAATGAGCAGTTCTTC. The full variable domain, rest sourced from reference TRBV11-2 and TRBJ2-1, is EAGVAQSPRYKIIEKRQSVAFWCNPISGHATLYWYQQILGQGPKLLIQFQNNGVVDDSQLPKDRFSAERLKGVDSTLKIQPAKLEDSAVYLCASSLYGTSGLSSYNEQFFGPGTRLTVL.

The chain uses TRBV6-5 and TRBJ2-3; 11 bases agree with TRBD1. Germline loops: CDR1 MNHEY, CDR2 SVGAGI. The CDR3 runs to 14 residues. The V gene end was trimmed by 7 bases and the J gene end by 6 bases; junction bases not matched to a gene: 6. The DNA of the CDR3 is TGTGCCAGCACCGGGACAGGGGGAGGTGATACGCAGTATTTT. Translation: CASTGTGGGDTQYF.

This clone showed up just once. The chain uses TRBV12-3 or TRBV12-4 and TRBJ2-7; D perhaps matches TRBD2 (5 bases). V was clipped by 2 bases and J by 5 bases, with 10 bases between them. The CDR3 totals 13 residues. CDR3: CASSLLAGNEQYF. CDR3 coding DNA: TGTGCCAGCAGTTTATTGGCGGGCAACGAGCAGTACTTC.

V and J are TRBV7-2 and TRBJ2-5; D is unclear. The CDR3 loop spans 13 amino acids. V lost 0 bases, J lost 2 bases, and 4 bases lay in between. CDR1 SGHTA and CDR2 FQGNSA come from the germline V gene. The CDR3 region is CASSLARQETQYF. As DNA, the CDR3 is TGTGCCAGCAGCTTAGCGAGACAAGAGACCCAGTACTTC.

This chain uses TRBV5-1 with TRBJ2-2; tentative D call: TRBD1 (5 bases). Between the trimmed V and J ends, which lost 4 bases and 6 bases, there was a span of 16 bases. Germline values: CDR1 SGHRS, CDR2 YFSETQ. The CDR3 is 15 residues long. CDR3 bases: TGCGCCAGCAGCAACCCTCAGGGATTTCCCGGGGAGCTGTTTTTT. Translation gives CASSNPQGFPGELFF.

The J gene is TRBJ1-2, the V gene TRBV27; D is perhaps TRBD1 (5 bases). Trimming removed 3 bases at V and 4 bases at J, with 12 bases between. The germline V gene encodes CDR1 MNHEY and CDR2 SMNVEV (reference sequence). This CDR3 contains 14 residues. The CDR3 is CASSLSGTLYGYTF. The CDR3, as DNA: TGTGCCAGCAGTTTGTCCGGGACTCTCTATGGCTACACCTTC.

The rearrangement links TRBV3-1 (or the pseudogene TRBV3-2) to TRBJ2-5; 10 nucleotides line up with TRBD1. The CDR3 totals 14 residues. The germline V gene encodes CDR1 LGHDT and CDR2 YNNKEL (reference sequence). Trimming removed 4 bases from V and 5 bases from J; junction bases left unmatched: 4. The DNA for the CDR3 is TGTGCCAGCAGCCCGGGACAGGGGAGGGAGACCCAGTACTTC. Translating it yields CASSPGQGRETQYF.